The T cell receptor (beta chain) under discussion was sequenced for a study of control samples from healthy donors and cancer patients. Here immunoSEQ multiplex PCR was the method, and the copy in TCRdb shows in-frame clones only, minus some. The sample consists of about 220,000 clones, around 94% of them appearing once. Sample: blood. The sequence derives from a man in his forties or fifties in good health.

CDR3 region: CASSLDWGVEAFF. Here the CDR3 DNA reads TGTGCCAGCAGCTTAGATTGGGGGGTCGAGGCTTTCTTT. This sequence joins TRBV7-9 and TRBJ1-1, with a possible D match to TRBD1 (5 bases). V lost 1 base, J lost 11 bases, and 14 bases lay in between. The CDR3 has 13 amino acids. Germline V gene sequence: CDR1 SEHNR, CDR2 FQNEAQ (reference sequence).